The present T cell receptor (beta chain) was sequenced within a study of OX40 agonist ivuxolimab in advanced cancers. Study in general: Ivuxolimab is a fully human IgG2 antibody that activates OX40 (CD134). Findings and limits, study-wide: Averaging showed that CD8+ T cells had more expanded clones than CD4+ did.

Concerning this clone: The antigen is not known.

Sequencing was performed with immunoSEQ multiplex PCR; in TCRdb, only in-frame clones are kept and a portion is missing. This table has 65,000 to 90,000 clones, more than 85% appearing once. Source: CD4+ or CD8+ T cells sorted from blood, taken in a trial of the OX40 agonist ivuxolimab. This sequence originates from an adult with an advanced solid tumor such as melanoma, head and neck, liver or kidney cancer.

CDR3 amino acids: CASSLPQGYGYTF. Written as DNA, the CDR3 is TGTGCCAGCAGCTTGCCCCAGGGTTATGGCTACACCTTC. The chain couples TRBV5-6 to TRBJ1-2; a weak D match, TRBD1 (5 bases). The V end lost 1 base, the J end lost 5 bases, and 9 bases lay between the germline ends. The CDR3 sequence is 13 residues long. Germline CDR1 SGHDT, CDR2 YYEEEE. The whole variable domain, filled in from reference TRBV5-6 and TRBJ1-2, reads DAGVTQSPTHLIKTRGQQVTLRCSPKSGHDTVSWYQQALGQGPQFIFQYYEEEERQRGNFPDRFSGHQFPNYSSELNVNALLLGDSALYLCASSLPQGYGYTFGSGTRLTVV.